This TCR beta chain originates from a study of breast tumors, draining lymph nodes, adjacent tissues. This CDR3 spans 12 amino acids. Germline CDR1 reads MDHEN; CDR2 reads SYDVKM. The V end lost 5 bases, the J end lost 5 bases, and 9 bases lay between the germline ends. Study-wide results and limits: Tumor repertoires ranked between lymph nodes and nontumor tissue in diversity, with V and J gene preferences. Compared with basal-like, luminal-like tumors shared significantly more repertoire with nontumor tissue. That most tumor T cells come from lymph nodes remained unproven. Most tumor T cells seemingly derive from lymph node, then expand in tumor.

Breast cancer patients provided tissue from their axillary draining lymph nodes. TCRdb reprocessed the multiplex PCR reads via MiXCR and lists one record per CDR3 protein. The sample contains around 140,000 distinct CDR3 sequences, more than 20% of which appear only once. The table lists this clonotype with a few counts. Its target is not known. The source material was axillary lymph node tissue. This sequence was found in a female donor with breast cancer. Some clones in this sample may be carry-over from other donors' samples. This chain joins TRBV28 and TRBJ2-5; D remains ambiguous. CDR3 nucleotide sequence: TGTGCCAGCAGTCCCCGTGGGGAGACCCAGTACTTC. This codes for CASSPRGETQYF.